The 5 T cell receptor beta chains below come from one sample, sequenced in a study of OX40 agonist ivuxolimab in advanced cancers. Assay used: immunoSEQ multiplex PCR; TCRdb lists only in-frame clones, some missing. The sample contains 15,000 or so clones, around four fifths of which appear only once. Source: CD4+ or CD8+ T cells sorted from blood, taken in a trial of the OX40 agonist ivuxolimab. The source is an adult with an advanced solid tumor such as melanoma, head and neck, liver or kidney cancer.

This clone appeared once. The chain carries TRBV27 and TRBJ1-2; D not certain. The V gene's germline CDR1 is MNHEY and CDR2 SMNVEV (reference sequence). V was pared by 2 bases and J by 8 bases, with 18 bases between. The CDR3 runs to 15 residues. CDR3 region: CASSLDPSSAGGYTF. The DNA for the CDR3 is TGTGCCAGCAGTTTAGATCCCAGCTCCGCGGGCGGCTACACCTTC.

The V call is TRBV27, the J call TRBJ2-7; the D is unclear. There are 13 residues in the CDR3. Germline V gene lookup returns CDR1 MNHEY and CDR2 SMNVEV (reference sequence). Trimming stripped 0 bases from V and 6 bases from J, with 9 bases between. The CDR3: CASSLSPYGEQYF. In nucleotides, the CDR3 is TGTGCCAGCAGTTTATCACCCTATGGCGAGCAGTACTTC.

The table lists this clone with a count of one. This chain connects TRBV6-5 to TRBJ2-5; 10 nucleotides match TRBD2. The CDR3 has 14 residues. Germline V CDR1 and CDR2: MNHEY, SVGAGI. V was pared by 8 bases and J by 5 bases, with 8 bases of the junction left unmatched. CDR3 DNA sequence: TGTGCCAGCTCAATTAGCGGGGGGACGGAGACCCAGTACTTC. This sequence encodes CASSISGGTETQYF.

CDR3 DNA: TGTGCCAGCGGACCTCGGGGTGGCGAGCAGTACTTC. Amino acid sequence: CASGPRGGEQYF. The chain uses TRBV27 and TRBJ2-7; possible D gene TRBD2, 5 bases. V was clipped by 8 bases and J by 6 bases, with 14 bases between them. This CDR3 is built from 12 residues. Looked up from germline, CDR1 is MNHEY and CDR2 is SMNVEV (reference sequence).

This rearrangement joins TRBV28 to TRBJ1-1; D gene uncertain. V was shortened by 3 bases and J by 5 bases, with 16 bases between the two germline ends. The CDR3 length is 15 residues. In germline, CDR1 is MDHEN, CDR2 SYDVKM. In DNA form, the CDR3 reads TGTGCCAGCAGTTTCTCCAAGGACGGGCCTACTGAAGCTTTCTTT. Translation gives CASSFSKDGPTEAFF.